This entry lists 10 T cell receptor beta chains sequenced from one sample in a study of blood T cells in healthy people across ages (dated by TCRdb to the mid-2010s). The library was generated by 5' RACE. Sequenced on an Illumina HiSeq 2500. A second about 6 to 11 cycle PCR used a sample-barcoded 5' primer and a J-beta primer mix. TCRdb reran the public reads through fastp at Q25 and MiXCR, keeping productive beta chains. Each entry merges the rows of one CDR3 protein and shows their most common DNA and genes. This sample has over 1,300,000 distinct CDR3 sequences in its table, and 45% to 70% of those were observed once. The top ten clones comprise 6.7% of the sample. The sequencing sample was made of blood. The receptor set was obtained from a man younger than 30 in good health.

CDR3 nucleotide sequence: TGTGCCAGCAGCCCCATAGCGGGGGATCCCTACAATGAGCAGTTCTTC. It specifies CASSPIAGDPYNEQFF. The V call is TRBV6-2 or TRBV6-3, the J call TRBJ2-1, with 9 nucleotides matching TRBD2. This CDR3 has 16 amino acids. V shed 6 bases, J shed 2 bases, and the junction held 8 bases outside the gene matches. Germline values: CDR1 MNHEY, CDR2 SVGEGT.

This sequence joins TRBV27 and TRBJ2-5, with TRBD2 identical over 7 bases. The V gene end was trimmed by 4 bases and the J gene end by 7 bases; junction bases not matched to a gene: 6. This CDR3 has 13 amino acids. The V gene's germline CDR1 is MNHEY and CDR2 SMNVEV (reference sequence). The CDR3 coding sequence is TGTGCCAGCAGTTCGGGACTATCGAGGACCCAGTACTTC. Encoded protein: CASSSGLSRTQYF.

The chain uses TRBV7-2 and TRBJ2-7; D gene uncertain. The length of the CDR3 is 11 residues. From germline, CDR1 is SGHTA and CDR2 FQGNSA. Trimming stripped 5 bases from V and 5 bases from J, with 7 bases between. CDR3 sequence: CASSNNNEQYF. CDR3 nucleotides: TGTGCCAGCAGCAACAACAACGAGCAGTACTTC. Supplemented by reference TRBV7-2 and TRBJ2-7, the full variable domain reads GAGVSQSPSNKVTEKGKDVELRCDPISGHTALYWYRQSLGQGLEFLIYFQGNSAPDKSGLPSDRFSAERTGGSVSTLTIQRTQQEDSAVYLCASSNNNEQYFGPGTRLTVT.

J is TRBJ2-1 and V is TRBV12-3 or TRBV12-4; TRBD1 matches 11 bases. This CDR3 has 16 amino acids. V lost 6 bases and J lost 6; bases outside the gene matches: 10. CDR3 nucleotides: TGTGCCAGCAGAGCTCGAGGGACAGGGGGAGGCAATGAGCAGTTCTTC. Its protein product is CASRARGTGGGNEQFF.

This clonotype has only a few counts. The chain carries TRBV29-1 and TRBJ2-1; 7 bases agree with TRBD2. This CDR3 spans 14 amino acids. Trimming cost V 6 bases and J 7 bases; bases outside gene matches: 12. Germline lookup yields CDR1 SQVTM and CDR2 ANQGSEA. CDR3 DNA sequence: TGCAGCGTGGGGGAAGGCGGGAGATGGAATGAGCAGTTCTTC. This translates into CSVGEGGRWNEQFF.

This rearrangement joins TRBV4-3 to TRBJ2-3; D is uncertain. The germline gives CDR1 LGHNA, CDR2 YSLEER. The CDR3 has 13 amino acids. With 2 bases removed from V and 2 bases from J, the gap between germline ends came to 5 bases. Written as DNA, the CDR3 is TGCGCCAGCAGCCAATCGACCACAGATACGCAGTATTTT. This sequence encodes CASSQSTTDTQYF.

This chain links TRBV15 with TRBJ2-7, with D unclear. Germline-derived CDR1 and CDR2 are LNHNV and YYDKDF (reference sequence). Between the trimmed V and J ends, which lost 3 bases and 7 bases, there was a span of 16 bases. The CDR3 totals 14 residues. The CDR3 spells CATSSPQDAMEQYF. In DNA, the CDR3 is TGTGCCACCAGCAGTCCCCAGGATGCAATGGAGCAGTACTTC.

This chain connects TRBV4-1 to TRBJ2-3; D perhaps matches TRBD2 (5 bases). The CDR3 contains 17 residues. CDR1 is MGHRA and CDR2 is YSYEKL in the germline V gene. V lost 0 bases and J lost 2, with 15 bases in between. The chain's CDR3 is CASSQDTPSGLTDTQYF. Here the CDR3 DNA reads TGCGCCAGCAGCCAAGATACCCCAAGCGGCCTCACAGATACGCAGTATTTT.

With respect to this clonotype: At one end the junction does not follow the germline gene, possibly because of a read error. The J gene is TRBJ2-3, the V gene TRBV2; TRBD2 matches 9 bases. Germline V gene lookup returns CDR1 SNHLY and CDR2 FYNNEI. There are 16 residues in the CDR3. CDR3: CASRLPAGGQTDTQYF. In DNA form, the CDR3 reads TGTGCCAGCCGGCTGCCCGCGGGAGGGCAAACAGATACACAGTATTTT.

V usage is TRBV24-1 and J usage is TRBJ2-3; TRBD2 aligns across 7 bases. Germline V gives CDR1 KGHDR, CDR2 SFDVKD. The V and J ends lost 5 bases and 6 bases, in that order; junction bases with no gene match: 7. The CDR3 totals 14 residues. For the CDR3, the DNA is TGTGCCACCAGTGGGGGGGGAAGTGGGGATACGCAGTATTTT. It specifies CATSGGGSGDTQYF.